What follows are 18 T cell receptor beta chains derived from one specimen sequenced in a study of cytomegalovirus exposure and HLA in healthy donors. The PCR ran on 60 Vbeta and 13 Jbeta primers. Assay: immunoSEQ multiplex PCR; the TCRdb copy retains only in-frame clones and omits some. The sample includes about 98,000 clones, about 74% seen only once; the top ten take around 1.8%. Sequencing used PBMCs. These receptors came from a male donor in good health and CMV-seronegative.

The chain is built from TRBV28 and TRBJ2-7, with 7 positions matching TRBD2. This CDR3 has 15 amino acids. Germline lookup yields CDR1 MDHEN and CDR2 SYDVKM. After removal of 5 bases from V and 4 bases from J, the junction contained 11 bases not matched to a gene. CDR3 bases: TGTGCCAGCAGTCCTCAGAAGCGGCGGGGGTACGAGCAGTACTTC. This encodes CASSPQKRRGYEQYF.

The chain links TRBV9 to TRBJ2-2; 10 nucleotides line up with TRBD1. The CDR3 length is 15 residues. J was trimmed by 7 bases and V by 4 bases; bases with no gene match: 7. Germline values: CDR1 SGDLS, CDR2 YYNGEE. The CDR3: CASSISGTGVGELFF. The CDR3 bases are TGTGCCAGCAGCATCTCCGGGACAGGGGTCGGGGAGCTGTTTTTT.

The gene calls are TRBV27 and TRBJ2-7, with D possibly TRBD2 on 6 matching bases. The ends were cut back, 5 bases at V and 4 bases at J, with 15 bases in the middle. Germline CDR1 reads MNHEY; CDR2 reads SMNVEV (reference sequence). There are 14 residues in the CDR3. The DNA of the CDR3 is TGTGCCAGCAGTCCGTGGGACTCCTTTTACGAGCAGTACTTC. Translating it yields CASSPWDSFYEQYF.

J is TRBJ2-3 and V is TRBV29-1, with 14 bases lining up with TRBD2. The CDR3 has 18 residues. Germline V CDR1 and CDR2: SQVTM, ANQGSEA. Trimming cost V 6 bases and J 7 bases; bases outside gene matches: 18. CDR3 coding DNA: TGCAGCGTATTACATGGGGGACTAGCGGGAGATGGAGAAAATACGCAGTATTTT. Its translation is CSVLHGGLAGDGENTQYF.

This chain connects TRBV27 to TRBJ1-2; a possible D gene is TRBD1 (6 bases). The CDR3 totals 14 residues. V was cut by 7 bases and J by 8 bases, with 20 bases left in between. Germline V CDR1 and CDR2: MNHEY, SMNVEV (reference sequence). CDR3 bases: TGTGCCAGCACGTCAGGACAGCTCGCGGAGGGCTACACCTTC. Amino acids: CASTSGQLAEGYTF.

V and J are TRBV19 and TRBJ2-7; weak D call: TRBD1 (5 bases). Germline V gene sequence: CDR1 LNHDA, CDR2 SQIVND (reference sequence). V was trimmed by 4 bases and J by 1 base, leaving 11 bases between them. The CDR3 has 14 amino acids. DNA for the CDR3: TGTGCCAGTAGTAGGACACCCCGTTCCTACGAGCAGTACTTC. This codes for CASSRTPRSYEQYF.

The rearrangement uses TRBV9 and TRBJ1-4; D is perhaps TRBD1 (6 bases). CDR1 and CDR2 from the germline V gene are SGDLS and YYNGEE. This CDR3 is built from 16 residues. Trimming cost V 0 bases and J 7 bases, with 16 bases left between them. The CDR3 reads CASSVGPRGSREKLFF. Written as DNA, the CDR3 is TGTGCCAGCAGCGTAGGGCCCAGGGGCTCGCGTGAAAAACTGTTTTTT. The entire variable domain, with the rest obtained from reference TRBV9 and TRBJ1-4, is as follows: DSGVTQTPKHLITATGQRVTLRCSPRSGDLSVYWYQQSLDQGLQFLIQYYNGEERAKGNILERFSAQQFPDLHSELNLSSLELGDSALYFCASSVGPRGSREKLFFGSGTQLSVL.

Only a few counts were recorded for this clone. The CDR3 here is CATSRDKYRQGGGYTF. For the CDR3, the DNA is TGTGCCACCAGCAGAGATAAGTATCGACAGGGAGGTGGCTACACCTTC. The V and J genes are TRBV15 and TRBJ1-2; 7 bases fit TRBD1. Trimming cost V 0 bases and J 7 bases; bases outside gene matches: 11. In germline, CDR1 is LNHNV, CDR2 YYDKDF (reference sequence). This CDR3 region has 16 residues.

The chain couples TRBV27 to TRBJ2-4; 8 bases align to TRBD2. The CDR3 is 16 residues long. The trim removed 6 bases at V and 0 bases at J, leaving 7 bases unmatched. Germline CDR1 and CDR2: MNHEY and SMNVEV (reference sequence). DNA for the CDR3: TGTGCCAGCAGAACCCGTACTAGCGGAGCCAAAAACATTCAGTACTTC. As protein: CASRTRTSGAKNIQYF.

The chain is built from TRBV25-1 and TRBJ1-4; D is ambiguous. Germline V lookup: CDR1 MGHDK, CDR2 SYGVNS. V shed 1 base and J shed 6 bases, with 15 bases lying between them. The length of the CDR3 is 16 residues. CDR3 bases: TGTGCCAGCAGTGAATGGCCGTGGGAGAGATATGAAAAACTGTTTTTT. This encodes CASSEWPWERYEKLFF.

The genes are TRBV15 and TRBJ2-5; 8 bases agree with TRBD1. Germline V CDR1 and CDR2: LNHNV, YYDKDF (reference sequence). The V gene end was trimmed by 3 bases and the J gene end by 5 bases; junction bases not matched to a gene: 5. This CDR3 is built from 14 residues. The CDR3 sequence: CATSRDRVGETQYF. CDR3 sequence (DNA): TGTGCCACCAGCAGGGACAGGGTTGGGGAGACCCAGTACTTC.

The chain joins TRBV5-6 to TRBJ2-7, with a possible D match to TRBD2 (6 bases). Germline CDR1 is SGHDT and CDR2 is YYEEEE. This CDR3 has 15 amino acids. V lost 5 bases to trimming and J lost 2 bases, with 17 bases between them. The CDR3 region is CASSPGGRFTYEQYF. The CDR3, as DNA: TGTGCCAGCAGTCCTGGGGGGAGATTTACCTACGAGCAGTACTTC.

V gene TRBV29-1 combines with J gene TRBJ2-5, with TRBD2 as a possible D gene (6 bases). The germline V and J ends were trimmed by 6 bases and 4 bases, with 12 bases remaining between them. CDR3 length: 12 residues. The germline CDR1 and CDR2 sequences are SQVTM and ANQGSEA. The CDR3 nucleotides read TGCAGCGTAGCCGGGACTCCAGAGACCCAGTACTTC. Its protein is CSVAGTPETQYF.

For this clone: The junction differs from germline at one of its ends, possibly a read error. The rearrangement links TRBV7-7 to TRBJ2-5; 7 bases map to TRBD2. The last part of the DNA fits TRBJ2-7 better; the J call may be wrong. CDR1 is SSHAT and CDR2 is FNYEAQ in the germline V gene (reference sequence). The CDR3 spans 13 residues. The DNA of the CDR3 is TGTGCTAGCAGCCGCGGGAGTGTGGACGAGCAGTACTTC. Translation: CASSRGSVDEQYF.

V gene TRBV7-2 combines with J gene TRBJ2-7; TRBD1 aligns across 7 bases. The germline V gene encodes CDR1 SGHTA and CDR2 FQGNSA. Germline trimming cut 1 base from V and 4 bases from J; bases unmatched to any gene: 10. The CDR3 contains 16 residues. The CDR3 sequence is CASSLGHRGIAYEQYF. Written as DNA, the CDR3 is TGTGCCAGCAGCTTAGGGCACAGGGGTATCGCTTACGAGCAGTACTTC.

V gene TRBV30 combines with J gene TRBJ2-7; 10 bases are shared with TRBD2. This CDR3 is built from 14 residues. Trimming at V came to 1 base and at J to 3 bases, leaving 3 bases not matched to a gene. CDR1 GTSNPN and CDR2 SVGIG come from the germline V gene (reference sequence). CDR3 DNA sequence: TGTGCCTGGAGTGAACTAGCGGGACACTACGAGCAGTACTTC. Encoded protein: CAWSELAGHYEQYF.

This sequence joins TRBV30 and TRBJ1-5; tentatively, D is TRBD1 (5 bases). The germline CDR1 and CDR2 sequences are GTSNPN and SVGIG (reference sequence). The CDR3 is 14 amino acids. V lost 0 bases to trimming and J lost 7 bases, with 13 bases between them. CDR3 sequence: CAWSVSGLGQPQHF. CDR3 DNA sequence: TGTGCCTGGAGTGTCTCAGGGTTAGGGCAGCCCCAGCATTTT.

This clone was found a few times. This chain joins TRBV6-1 and TRBJ1-5, with 10 bases lining up with TRBD1. V shed 1 base, J shed 1 base, and the junction held 7 bases outside the gene matches. Germline V gene sequence: CDR1 MNHNS, CDR2 SASEGT. CDR3 size: 18 residues. CDR3 sequence: CASSEGTGGFRSNQPQHF. In DNA form, the CDR3 reads TGTGCCAGCAGTGAAGGGACAGGGGGGTTCAGGAGCAATCAGCCCCAGCATTTT.